The 16 T cell receptor beta chains listed next were all sequenced from one sample in a study of blood T cell repertoires in COVID-19. Sequencing used immunoSEQ multiplex PCR; TCRdb keeps in-frame clones, though not all of them. The sample contains about 200,000 clones, around 82% of which appear only once. Material for sequencing was PBMCs or T cells enriched from blood (not recorded which). The source is a woman aged 60-70 years with acute COVID-19.

The chain has TRBV12-5 and TRBJ2-1; tentatively, D is TRBD2 (5 bases). The CDR3 loop spans 14 amino acids. With 0 bases removed from V and 6 bases from J, the gap between germline ends came to 9 bases. The germline CDR1 and CDR2 sequences are LGHNT and FRNRAP. The chain's CDR3 is CASGLVPSGNEQFF. The CDR3, as DNA: TGTGCTAGTGGTTTGGTACCCAGCGGCAATGAGCAGTTCTTC.

The rearrangement links TRBV5-1 to TRBJ2-1, with TRBD2 matching 10 bases. Germline CDR1 is SGHRS and CDR2 is YFSETQ. With 4 bases clipped from V and 6 bases from J, the junction kept 4 bases outside the gene matches. The CDR3 runs to 14 residues. DNA of the CDR3: TGCGCCAGCAGCGGACTAGCGGCACTCAATGAGCAGTTCTTC. This sequence encodes CASSGLAALNEQFF. Filled out from reference TRBV5-1 and TRBJ2-1, the complete variable domain reads KAGVTQTPRYLIKTRGQQVTLSCSPISGHRSVSWYQQTPGQGLQFLFEYFSETQRNKGNFPGRFSGRQFSNSRSEMNVSTLELGDSALYLCASSGLAALNEQFFGPGTRLTVL.

V and J are TRBV5-6 and TRBJ1-3; D perhaps matches TRBD1 (6 bases). This CDR3 is 16 amino acids long. Germline V gives CDR1 SGHDT, CDR2 YYEEEE. V was cut by 6 bases and J by 4 bases, with 20 bases left in between. CDR3 coding DNA: TGTGCCAGCAACGGATACCAGGGGACATTCGGAAACACCATATATTTT. This codes for CASNGYQGTFGNTIYF.

CDR3 nucleotide sequence: TGTGCCAGCGGCCCACAGGGGGCCCCCAATCAGCCCCAGCATTTT. Protein: CASGPQGAPNQPQHF. The V and J genes are TRBV3-1 (or the pseudogene TRBV3-2) and TRBJ1-5; 9 bases fit TRBD1. V dropped 8 bases and J dropped 3; count of bases not matched to a gene: 8. Looked up from germline, CDR1 is LGHDT and CDR2 is YNNKEL (reference sequence). This CDR3 is built from 15 residues.

V usage is TRBV23-1 and J usage is TRBJ1-4, with TRBD1 matching 9 bases. TRBV23-1 is annotated as an ORF whose role is uncertain. Unmatched junction bases numbered 13, after V lost 3 bases and J lost 2 bases. The CDR3 covers 19 residues. This chain's CDR3 is CASSQSPTRDRATNEKLFF. For the CDR3, the DNA is TGCGCCAGCAGTCAGTCGCCAACCCGGGACAGGGCCACTAATGAAAAACTGTTTTTT.

V gene TRBV30 combines with J gene TRBJ2-7, with TRBD1 as a possible D gene (5 bases). The V end was cut by 4 bases, the J end by 3 bases, with 16 bases between. The CDR3 is made up of 14 amino acids. The germline V gene encodes CDR1 GTSNPN and CDR2 SVGIG (reference sequence). CDR3 DNA: TGTGCCTGGACTAAAGGGGATGGCTACTACGAGCAGTACTTC. It encodes CAWTKGDGYYEQYF. The full variable domain, rest sourced from reference TRBV30 and TRBJ2-7, is SQTIHQWPATLVQPVGSPLSLECTVEGTSNPNLYWYRQAAGRGLQLLFYSVGIGQISSEVPQNLSASRPQDRQFILSSKKLLLSDSGFYLCAWTKGDGYYEQYFGPGTRLTVT.

The chain employs TRBV5-1 and TRBJ2-7, with 10 bases matching TRBD1. Germline V gives CDR1 SGHRS, CDR2 YFSETQ. V lost 4 bases and J lost 3; bases outside the gene matches: 10. The CDR3 sequence is 16 residues long. The CDR3 bases are TGCGCCAGCAGCGTGGACTTGACAGGGGGCGTCTACGAGCAGTACTTC. This translates into CASSVDLTGGVYEQYF.

The rearrangement uses TRBV30 and TRBJ2-6, with D unresolved. Trimming removed 7 bases at V and 0 bases at J, with 7 bases between. The CDR3 consists of 13 residues. CDR1 and CDR2 from the germline V gene are GTSNPN and SVGIG (reference sequence). This chain's CDR3 is CAYLNSGANVLTF. CDR3 DNA: TGTGCCTACCTAAACTCTGGGGCCAACGTCCTGACTTTC.

The CDR3 is CASTGTGSLYSNQPQHF. The CDR3 bases are TGTGCCAGTACCGGGACAGGGTCGCTTTATAGCAATCAGCCCCAGCATTTT. The chain links TRBV19 to TRBJ1-5; 9 nucleotides line up with TRBD1. CDR1 is LNHDA, CDR2 SQIVND, per germline (reference sequence). V shed 7 bases and J 0 bases; nucleotides not matched to a gene: 10. The CDR3 sequence is 17 residues long.

The chain combines TRBV10-2 with TRBJ2-3, with 8 nucleotides matching TRBD2. Unmatched junction bases numbered 7, after V lost 2 bases and J lost 6 bases. Germline CDR1 WSHSY, CDR2 SAAADI. CDR3 size: 15 residues. CDR3 sequence: CASSERGGRMDTQYF. CDR3 DNA: TGCGCCAGCAGTGAGAGGGGCGGGAGGATGGATACGCAGTATTTT.

This rearrangement joins TRBV19 to TRBJ1-5; a possible D gene is TRBD1 (6 bases). The CDR3 extends over 15 amino acids. In germline, CDR1 is LNHDA, CDR2 SQIVND (reference sequence). V dropped 3 bases and J dropped 11 bases, with 20 bases sitting between them. CDR3 nucleotides: TGTGCCAGTAGTATGTCGACACAGGGTGGTCTATCCCAGCATTTT. Translating it yields CASSMSTQGGLSQHF.

The J gene is TRBJ2-1, the V gene TRBV7-9, with a tentative D call TRBD2 (6 bases). V dropped 5 bases and J dropped 10 bases, with 24 bases sitting between them. The CDR3 sequence is 16 residues long. CDR1 is SEHNR and CDR2 is FQNEAQ in the germline V gene (reference sequence). The CDR3 sequence is CASSARDSPVIGEQFF. CDR3 coding DNA: TGTGCCAGCAGCGCCCGGGACTCCCCAGTAATTGGGGAGCAGTTCTTC.

This clone was picked up one time. The chain joins TRBV10-3 to TRBJ2-2; tentatively, D is TRBD2 (6 bases). Germline values: CDR1 ENHRY, CDR2 SYGVKD. CDR3 length: 14 amino acids. Trimming took 6 bases from V and 5 from J, leaving 13 bases between them. The CDR3 nucleotides are TGTGCCATCAGGACGGGAGTGGAGACCGGGGAGCTGTTTTTT. It specifies CAIRTGVETGELFF.

This clone is a singleton in its sample. The J gene is TRBJ2-1, the V gene TRBV7-2, with 7 bases lining up with TRBD2. The CDR3 has 18 residues. J gave up 6 bases and V 1 base, and 15 bases lay outside the gene matches. CDR1 is SGHTA and CDR2 is FQGNSA in the germline V gene. The CDR3 spells CASSLGSPGSGALNEQFF. The CDR3 DNA sequence: TGTGCCAGCAGCTTAGGGTCTCCGGGCAGCGGGGCCCTCAATGAGCAGTTCTTC.

CDR3 protein: CASSATSGTDTQYF. The CDR3 DNA is TGTGCCAGCAGCGCGACTAGCGGCACAGATACGCAGTATTTT. The chain combines TRBV9 with TRBJ2-3, with 8 bases aligning to TRBD2. Per germline, CDR1 SGDLS and CDR2 YYNGEE. V lost 3 bases to trimming and J lost 1 base; unmatched junction nucleotides: 1. The length of the CDR3 is 14 residues.

This rearrangement joins TRBV30 to TRBJ1-2; TRBD1 aligns across 7 bases. The V gene's germline CDR1 is GTSNPN and CDR2 SVGIG (reference sequence). Trimming at V came to 4 bases and at J to 5 bases, leaving 7 bases not matched to a gene. The CDR3 has 13 residues. This CDR3 is CAWTKGQQYGYTF. DNA of the CDR3: TGTGCCTGGACGAAGGGACAGCAATATGGCTACACCTTC.